The source of this T cell receptor beta chain is a study of OX40 agonist ivuxolimab in advanced cancers. Profiled with immunoSEQ multiplex PCR; TCRdb holds only in-frame clones, not every one. The table has fewer than 45,000 clones, approximately 81% seen once. CDR3 length equals 14 residues. From germline, CDR1 is SGHDT and CDR2 YYEEEE. Trimming took 4 bases from V and 0 from J, leaving 10 bases between them. The chain combines TRBV5-6 with TRBJ1-2; D gene ambiguous. The TCR originated in an adult with an advanced solid tumor such as melanoma, head and neck, liver or kidney cancer. This material consisted of CD4+ or CD8+ T cells sorted from blood, taken in a trial of the OX40 agonist ivuxolimab. CDR3 coding DNA: TGTGCCAGCAGCCTGCCTTCAGCTAACTATGGCTACACCTTC. This gives the protein CASSLPSANYGYTF.